The 27 T cell receptor beta chains below all came from one sample that was sequenced in a study of beta chain features in type 1 diabetes. Findings and limits, study-wide: Among all four CD4+ subsets, Type 1 diabetes patients had TCRB CDR3s that were moderately but significantly shorter.

The study reverse transcribed the entire isolated RNA, so it sequenced expressed TCRB transcripts. TCRdb's copy holds only in-frame clones and misses some; the assay was immunoSEQ multiplex PCR. The sample lists some 350,000 clones; roughly 13% were seen once. Their antigens are not known. Sequencing was performed on naive CD4+ T cells from blood. These receptors were taken from a woman in her late teens or twenties with type 1 diabetes.

The chain joins TRBV28 to TRBJ2-5, with D perhaps TRBD2 (6 bases). CDR1 and CDR2 (germline): MDHEN, SYDVKM. This CDR3 has 13 residues. V lost 7 bases to trimming and J lost 1 base, with 10 bases between them. CDR3 in amino acids: CASTPGVQETQYF. The DNA of the CDR3 is TGTGCCAGCACCCCGGGGGTCCAAGAGACCCAGTACTTC.

The chain is built from TRBV30 and TRBJ2-1; a weak D match, TRBD2 (6 bases). CDR3 length equals 13 residues. Germline V CDR1 and CDR2: GTSNPN, SVGIG (reference sequence). V lost 1 base and J lost 2, with 6 bases in between. The DNA for the CDR3 is TGTGCCTGGAGTGGGGGGGCCTACAATGAGCAGTTCTTC. It yields the protein CAWSGGAYNEQFF.

V and J are TRBV29-1 and TRBJ1-1; 7 bases fit TRBD1. CDR1 and CDR2 (germline): SQVTM, ANQGSEA. V was pared by 5 bases and J by 1 base, with 19 bases of the junction left unmatched. The CDR3 spans 18 residues. The CDR3 is CSVRQGGFSQTKNTEAFF. CDR3 nucleotide sequence: TGCAGCGTTAGACAGGGAGGCTTCTCCCAAACAAAGAACACTGAAGCTTTCTTT.

The V gene is TRBV7-6, the J gene TRBJ2-2; perhaps TRBD2 as D (5 bases). The CDR3 covers 18 residues. CDR1 is SGHVS, CDR2 FNYEAQ, per germline. V lost 0 bases to trimming and J lost 6 bases, with 20 bases between them. The CDR3 loop reads CASSLAPVEGGSAGELFF. As DNA, the CDR3 is TGTGCCAGCAGCTTAGCTCCCGTCGAGGGCGGCTCGGCCGGGGAGCTGTTTTTT. The whole variable domain, filled in from reference TRBV7-6 and TRBJ2-2, reads GAGVSQSPRYKVTKRGQDVALRCDPISGHVSLYWYRQALGQGPEFLTYFNYEAQQDKSGLPNDRFSAERPEGSISTLTIQRTEQRDSAMYRCASSLAPVEGGSAGELFFGEGSRLTVL.

This chain uses TRBV28 with TRBJ2-1; perhaps TRBD2 as D (6 bases). Germline CDR1 is MDHEN and CDR2 is SYDVKM. The CDR3 covers 12 residues. V dropped 3 bases and J dropped 9 bases, with 9 bases sitting between them. The DNA of the CDR3 is TGTGCCAGCAGTTTCGGGGGAAGTGAGCAGTTCTTC. This codes for CASSFGGSEQFF.

This clone turned up a few times. The J gene is TRBJ2-5, the V gene TRBV4-3; TRBD1 is a possible D gene (5 bases). Germline assignment: CDR1 LGHNA and CDR2 YSLEER. V was trimmed by 0 bases and J by 4 bases, leaving 24 bases between them. The CDR3 loop spans 19 amino acids. CDR3 protein: CASSQDARQGLNFVETQYF. CDR3 sequence (DNA): TGCGCCAGCAGCCAAGATGCCCGGCAGGGATTGAATTTCGTAGAGACCCAGTACTTC.

The chain has TRBV28 and TRBJ2-7, with 7 bases aligning to TRBD1. From germline, CDR1 is MDHEN and CDR2 SYDVKM. CDR3 length equals 15 residues. Germline trimming cut 6 bases from V and 6 bases from J; bases unmatched to any gene: 14. The CDR3 DNA sequence: TGTGCCAGCAGGGAGTCGGGACAGCAGTTCATCGAGCAGTACTTC. It is translated as CASRESGQQFIEQYF.

The rearrangement uses TRBV7-3 and TRBJ2-1, with 10 bases matching TRBD2. Per germline, CDR1 SGHTA and CDR2 FQGTGA. This CDR3 spans 18 amino acids. The ends lost 2 bases at V and 4 bases at J; junction bases unmatched: 11. CDR3 sequence reads: CASSLVASGSDFYNEQFF. The CDR3 coding sequence is TGTGCCAGCAGCTTAGTGGCTAGCGGGAGCGATTTTTACAATGAGCAGTTCTTC.

The chain employs TRBV7-3 and TRBJ2-3; D may be TRBD2 (5 bases). The CDR3 is 14 residues long. The germline V gene encodes CDR1 SGHTA and CDR2 FQGTGA. The germline V and J ends were trimmed by 7 bases and 6 bases, with 17 bases remaining between them. The CDR3 region has the DNA TGTGCCAGCAACCCCGGAGGAATTGGGGATACGCAGTATTTT. It specifies CASNPGGIGDTQYF.

This clone was observed a few times. This chain connects TRBV7-9 to TRBJ2-7; a possible D gene is TRBD1 (5 bases). The CDR3 spans 16 residues. Trimming took off 6 bases at V and 1 base at J, with 19 bases between the two ends. Germline V gene data show CDR1 as SEHNR and CDR2 as FQNEAQ (reference sequence). Written as DNA, the CDR3 is TGTGCCAGCAGTCCACCGGGCAGGGTGGTATCCTACGAGCAGTACTTC. This gives the protein CASSPPGRVVSYEQYF. Filled out from reference TRBV7-9 and TRBJ2-7, the complete variable domain reads DTGVSQNPRHKITKRGQNVTFRCDPISEHNRLYWYRQTLGQGPEFLTYFQNEAQLEKSRLLSDRFSAERPKGSFSTLEIQRTEQGDSAMYLCASSPPGRVVSYEQYFGPGTRLTVT.

In this sample, this clone turned up a few times. The chain carries TRBV28 and TRBJ2-1; perhaps TRBD2 as D (6 bases). The germline V gene has CDR1 MDHEN and CDR2 SYDVKM. The ends were cut back, 5 bases at V and 3 bases at J, with 17 bases in the middle. The CDR3 totals 16 residues. CDR3 nucleotide sequence: TGTGCCAGCAGTGTATTAGAGCGGGTTGGCTACAATGAGCAGTTCTTC. Amino acid sequence: CASSVLERVGYNEQFF.

This clone was seen only a few times. The chain couples TRBV18 to TRBJ2-3; D remains ambiguous. This CDR3 contains 18 residues. V dropped 1 base and J dropped 1 base, with 18 bases sitting between them. The germline CDR1 and CDR2 sequences are KGHSH and LQKENI. CDR3 in DNA: TGTGCCAGCTCACCACAAGGAGCTCGCCTCCCGGGCACAGATACGCAGTATTTT. This codes for CASSPQGARLPGTDTQYF.

V and J are TRBV9 and TRBJ2-1, with TRBD2 as a possible D gene (6 bases). Trimming shortened V by 0 bases and J by 9 bases, and 16 bases separated the two germline ends. Germline V gene lookup returns CDR1 SGDLS and CDR2 YYNGEE. This CDR3 contains 15 residues. CDR3 sequence: CASSVAQRANGEQFF. In DNA form, the CDR3 reads TGTGCCAGCAGCGTAGCCCAGCGGGCAAATGGTGAGCAGTTCTTC.

This clone was counted a few times. This chain links TRBV6-6 with TRBJ1-1; D gene ambiguous. CDR3 length equals 12 residues. V gave up 5 bases and J gave up 8 bases, with 12 bases separating them. Germline V gene sequence: CDR1 MNHNY, CDR2 SVGAGI (reference sequence). The CDR3 protein is CASSLESTEAFF. CDR3 in DNA: TGTGCCAGCAGTCTAGAAAGTACCGAAGCTTTCTTT.

This clone was seen more than once but under ten times. V is TRBV29-1 and J is TRBJ1-4; no reliable D call. V was cut by 3 bases and J by 5 bases, with 10 bases left in between. The CDR3 covers 13 residues. The germline V gene has CDR1 SQVTM and CDR2 ANQGSEA. The CDR3: CSVERASNEKLFF. In DNA form, the CDR3 reads TGCAGCGTTGAGAGGGCATCCAATGAAAAACTGTTTTTT.

A few counts support this clone. The rearrangement links TRBV5-1 to TRBJ1-4; unclear D gene. This CDR3 region has 13 residues. The V gene lost 0 bases and the J gene lost 6 bases, with 6 bases spanning the gap. Per germline, CDR1 SGHRS and CDR2 YFSETQ. CDR3 residues: CASSLDGYEKLFF. Written as DNA, the CDR3 is TGCGCCAGCAGCTTGGACGGGTATGAAAAACTGTTTTTT.

The chain employs TRBV4-2 and TRBJ2-7; TRBD1 is a possible D gene (6 bases). V lost 0 bases, J lost 2 bases, and 17 bases lay in between. The CDR3 consists of 17 residues. Looked up from germline, CDR1 is LGHNA and CDR2 is YNFKEQ. The CDR3 nucleotides are TGTGCCAGCAGCCAAGATAAAGGACAGCGAAGAACCTACGAGCAGTACTTC. It translates to CASSQDKGQRRTYEQYF.

The chain has TRBV6-6 and TRBJ1-2, with 9 positions matching TRBD1. Trimming took 6 bases from V and 5 from J; bases not matched to a gene: 7. The V gene's germline CDR1 is MNHNY and CDR2 SVGAGI (reference sequence). The CDR3 covers 14 residues. CDR3 coding DNA: TGTGCCAGCAGCCCCACGGGACAGGGATATGGCTACACCTTC. It is translated as CASSPTGQGYGYTF.

The chain joins TRBV7-2 to TRBJ2-7, with no clear D. Looked up from germline, CDR1 is SGHTA and CDR2 is FQGNSA. The CDR3 is 11 residues long. Trimming removed 3 bases at V and 3 bases at J, with 3 bases between. CDR3 loop: CASSFIYEQYF. In DNA, the CDR3 is TGTGCCAGCAGCTTTATCTACGAGCAGTACTTC.

A note on this clone: Other nucleotide sequences from this sample produce the same CDR3. This chain uses TRBV2 with TRBJ1-1; possible D gene TRBD1, 6 bases. Germline V CDR1 and CDR2: SNHLY, FYNNEI. The V end was cut by 2 bases, the J end by 5 bases, with 9 bases between. CDR3 length equals 13 residues. The CDR3 bases are TGTGCCAGCAGTGAAAGGGGGGGAACTGAAGCTTTCTTT. Encoded protein: CASSERGGTEAFF.

This sequence joins TRBV5-6 and TRBJ1-1; D is unresolved. In germline, CDR1 is SGHDT, CDR2 YYEEEE. This CDR3 is built from 13 residues. Deletions cut 4 bases from V and 11 bases from J, with 18 bases between. The CDR3 region is CASSPAGGKGAFF. CDR3 nucleotides: TGTGCCAGCAGCCCTGCGGGAGGGAAAGGTGCTTTCTTT.

V gene TRBV30 combines with J gene TRBJ2-1, with 13 bases aligning to TRBD2. Germline trimming cut 8 bases from V and 8 bases from J; bases unmatched to any gene: 15. The CDR3 consists of 16 residues. CDR1 GTSNPN and CDR2 SVGIG come from the germline V gene (reference sequence). In DNA form, the CDR3 reads TGTGCCATACCTACCGGGACTAGCGGGGAGTTGGATGAGCAGTTCTTC. Encoded protein: CAIPTGTSGELDEQFF.

V usage is TRBV9 and J usage is TRBJ1-2; perhaps TRBD1 as D (6 bases). CDR1 is SGDLS, CDR2 YYNGEE, per germline. The V end lost 2 bases, the J end lost 10 bases, and 12 bases lay between the germline ends. The CDR3 sequence is 12 residues long. The CDR3 coding sequence is TGTGCCAGCAGCGTGCTACAGGGCCCCTACACCTTC. Translated, it gives CASSVLQGPYTF.

The chain combines TRBV2 with TRBJ2-1; perhaps TRBD2 as D (7 bases). Germline values: CDR1 SNHLY, CDR2 FYNNEI. The CDR3 covers 14 residues. V lost 7 bases and J lost 0, with 10 bases in between. The CDR3 nucleotides read TGTGCCAGCATGCGGGGGCACTCCTACAATGAGCAGTTCTTC. This translates into CASMRGHSYNEQFF.

The chain has TRBV14 and TRBJ1-1; 7 bases are shared with TRBD1. Germline CDR1 is SGHDN and CDR2 is FVKESK. This CDR3 comprises 14 residues. The V and J ends lost 2 bases and 3 bases, in that order; junction bases with no gene match: 3. CDR3 sequence reads: CASSQRQGYTEAFF. The DNA of the CDR3 is TGTGCCAGCAGCCAAAGACAGGGCTACACTGAAGCTTTCTTT.

The chain has TRBV7-9 and TRBJ2-5; maybe TRBD1 (6 bases). The length of the CDR3 is 13 residues. Deletions cut 2 bases from V and 5 bases from J, with 9 bases between. Germline V gene lookup returns CDR1 SEHNR and CDR2 FQNEAQ (reference sequence). The CDR3 nucleotides read TGTGCCAGCAGCTTAACAGGGACGGAGACCCAGTACTTC. Protein product: CASSLTGTETQYF.

The table lists this clone with a few counts. The chain joins TRBV7-9 to TRBJ2-5, with TRBD2 identical over 9 bases. In germline, CDR1 is SEHNR, CDR2 FQNEAQ (reference sequence). CDR3 length: 17 amino acids. Losses at the gene ends were 1 base for V and 1 base for J; bases not matched to a gene: 7. CDR3 DNA: TGTGCCAGCAGCTTAGGATGGGCTAGCGGGACCCAAGAGACCCAGTACTTC. As protein: CASSLGWASGTQETQYF.